One sample yielded the 26 T cell receptor beta chains listed below, sequenced in a study of post-analysis software for immune sequencing data (dated by TCRdb to 2014 to 2015). The library came from PCR. Sequencing used an Illumina HiSeq 2500. To reduce PCR and sequencing biases, unique molecular identifiers were incorporated into the TCR beta cDNA libraries. The public reads were reanalyzed by TCRdb: fastp trimming at Q25, MiXCR alignment, in-frame beta chains only. Entries that share a CDR3 protein sequence are merged under the most common genes and DNA. The sample records roughly 800,000 distinct CDR3 sequences, around 27% of which are singletons. The ten largest make up around 0.56% of the sample. These TCRs are of unknown antigen specificity. Study-level results and caveats: Four to six TRBV segments, including TRBV5-6, TRBV5-1 and TRBV20-1, were significantly more frequent in patients than controls.

The sample consisted of blood. All receptors come from a girl between 10 and 17 years old with multiple sclerosis.

The chain combines TRBV24-1 with TRBJ2-3; 9 bases are a match to TRBD1. With 4 bases clipped from V and 6 bases from J, the junction kept 7 bases outside the gene matches. Germline assignment: CDR1 KGHDR and CDR2 SFDVKD. This CDR3 is 15 amino acids long. CDR3 DNA sequence: TGTGCCACCAGTGAGTCCGGGACAGGGAAGGATACGCAGTATTTT. It specifies CATSESGTGKDTQYF.

The sample holds a few counts of this clonotype. The rearrangement uses TRBV9 and TRBJ1-4, with 7 bases that match TRBD1. In germline, CDR1 is SGDLS, CDR2 YYNGEE. The CDR3 loop spans 14 amino acids. Trimming cost V 3 bases and J 2 bases; bases outside gene matches: 1. CDR3 sequence (DNA): TGTGCCAGCAGCGGGGGACAGACTAATGAAAAACTGTTTTTT. Encoded protein: CASSGGQTNEKLFF.

This clonotype came up a few times. The rearrangement joins TRBV7-9 to TRBJ2-3; D may be TRBD1 or TRBD2 (5 bases each). The CDR3 is made up of 15 amino acids. V dropped 4 bases and J dropped 2 bases, with 13 bases sitting between them. Germline lookup yields CDR1 SEHNR and CDR2 FQNEAQ (reference sequence). The CDR3, as DNA: TGTGCCAGCAGCTCACTCGGGGCCTCCACAGATACGCAGTATTTT. Its translation is CASSSLGASTDTQYF. The full variable domain, rest sourced from reference TRBV7-9 and TRBJ2-3, is DTGVSQNPRHKITKRGQNVTFRCDPISEHNRLYWYRQTLGQGPEFLTYFQNEAQLEKSRLLSDRFSAERPKGSFSTLEIQRTEQGDSAMYLCASSSLGASTDTQYFGPGTRLTVL.

V usage is TRBV5-1 and J usage is TRBJ2-1; D gene ambiguous. This CDR3 region has 15 residues. The V gene lost 2 bases and the J gene lost 8 bases, with 17 bases spanning the gap. Germline V gene sequence: CDR1 SGHRS, CDR2 YFSETQ. The CDR3 here is CASSFIRTQSHEQFF. The DNA of the CDR3 is TGCGCCAGCAGCTTCATTAGGACCCAAAGCCATGAGCAGTTCTTC.

In its sample, this clonotype was seen many times. The V gene is TRBV27, the J gene TRBJ1-2; D call uncertain. V was pared by 5 bases and J by 4 bases, with 14 bases between. The CDR3 is made up of 14 amino acids. Germline V gives CDR1 MNHEY, CDR2 SMNVEV (reference sequence). The CDR3 loop is CASSPAAGFYGYTF. The CDR3 DNA is TGTGCCAGCAGTCCGGCCGCGGGGTTCTATGGCTACACCTTC.

This rearrangement joins TRBV7-9 to TRBJ2-1, with D tentatively TRBD1 (8 bases). CDR3 size: 13 residues. CDR1 and CDR2 from the germline V gene are SEHNR and FQNEAQ (reference sequence). The V gene lost 5 bases and the J gene lost 15 bases, with 20 bases spanning the gap. This CDR3 reads CASSQGAGGHLFF. The DNA for the CDR3 is TGTGCCAGCAGCCAGGGGGCCGGGGGGCACCTGTTCTTC. Supplemented by reference TRBV7-9 and TRBJ2-1, the full variable domain reads DTGVSQNPRHKITKRGQNVTFRCDPISEHNRLYWYRQTLGQGPEFLTYFQNEAQLEKSRLLSDRFSAERPKGSFSTLEIQRTEQGDSAMYLCASSQGAGGHLFFGPGTRLTVL.

The V and J genes are TRBV27 and TRBJ2-5; D might be TRBD2 (7 bases). The better agreement between TRBJ2-7 and the DNA end casts doubt on the J call. This CDR3 has 16 residues. Germline V gene sequence: CDR1 MNHEY, CDR2 SMNVEV (reference sequence). The CDR3 spells CASSFSGAGANYEQYF. DNA for the CDR3: TGTGCCAGCAGTTTCTCGGGGGCGGGAGCAAACTACGAGCAGTACTTC.

At least ten counts were recorded for this clonotype. This rearrangement joins TRBV5-6 to TRBJ1-2; 10 nucleotides agree with TRBD1. Germline-derived CDR1 and CDR2 are SGHDT and YYEEEE. V dropped 4 bases and J dropped 4; count of bases not matched to a gene: 4. The CDR3 spans 14 residues. Written as DNA, the CDR3 is TGTGCCAGCAGCGCCGACAGGGGGCTCTATGGCTACACCTTC. Encoded protein: CASSADRGLYGYTF.

The rearrangement uses TRBV5-1 and TRBJ1-2; D remains unclear. Germline V gene data show CDR1 as SGHRS and CDR2 as YFSETQ. This CDR3 contains 14 residues. The V gene lost 1 base and the J gene lost 4 bases, with 11 bases spanning the gap. The CDR3 DNA reads as TGCGCCAGCAGCTTGAGGCCAGAGTCCTATGGCTACACCTTC. It translates to CASSLRPESYGYTF.

CDR3 DNA sequence: TGCAGTGCTAGAGATCTACTAGCGGGAGGGCCGCAGGATGAGCAGTTCTTC. Amino acid sequence: CSARDLLAGGPQDEQFF. The chain employs TRBV20-1 and TRBJ2-1; 13 bases are shared with TRBD2. Germline V CDR1 and CDR2: DFQATT, SNEGSKA (reference sequence). The CDR3 runs 17 residues. The V gene end was trimmed by 0 bases and the J gene end by 8 bases; junction bases not matched to a gene: 10.

This chain joins TRBV7-2 and TRBJ2-1; D is unresolved. Germline V gene data show CDR1 as SGHTA and CDR2 as FQGNSA. This CDR3 comprises 15 residues. V was shortened by 5 bases and J by 3 bases, with 14 bases between the two germline ends. Here the CDR3 reads CASSTGRLLYNEQFF. The CDR3 DNA reads TGTGCCAGCAGCACGGGTAGATTACTCTACAATGAGCAGTTCTTC.

This sequence joins TRBV6-5 and TRBJ2-7; the D call may be TRBD1 or TRBD2 (5 bases each). V was shortened by 0 bases and J by 0 bases, with 15 bases between the two germline ends. Germline V gene sequence: CDR1 MNHEY, CDR2 SVGAGI. The CDR3 has 17 amino acids. For the CDR3, the DNA is TGTGCCAGCAGTTACTCGATATCTGCAGGGAGCTCCTACGAGCAGTACTTC. Its translation: CASSYSISAGSSYEQYF.

Only a few counts were recorded for this clonotype. V and J are TRBV28 and TRBJ2-5; D is possibly TRBD1 or TRBD2 (5 bases each). Trimming stripped 4 bases from V and 7 bases from J, with 19 bases between. The CDR3 has 15 residues. Germline V gene sequence: CDR1 MDHEN, CDR2 SYDVKM. CDR3 region: CASSSPGTAVGTQYF. The CDR3, as DNA: TGTGCCAGCAGTTCCCCCGGGACGGCTGTAGGGACCCAGTACTTC.

In this sample, this clonotype turned up a few times. The V call is TRBV6-2 or TRBV6-3, the J call TRBJ2-4, with D maybe TRBD1 (5 bases). The CDR3 sequence is 17 residues long. V was trimmed by 2 bases and J by 7 bases, leaving 21 bases between them. Germline assignment: CDR1 MNHEY and CDR2 SVGEGT. CDR3 loop: CASSYAPQLTPGNIQYF. For the CDR3, the DNA is TGTGCCAGCAGTTACGCCCCCCAGCTTACCCCAGGGAACATTCAGTACTTC.

The chain couples TRBV29-1 to TRBJ1-1; no reliable D call. V gave up 0 bases and J gave up 5 bases, with 7 bases separating them. CDR1 SQVTM and CDR2 ANQGSEA come from the germline V gene. The CDR3 is 12 amino acids. CDR3 in DNA: TGCAGCGTTGAAGATCTTAGGACTGAAGCTTTCTTT. Residues: CSVEDLRTEAFF. Supplemented by reference TRBV29-1 and TRBJ1-1, the full variable domain reads SAVISQKPSRDICQRGTSLTIQCQVDSQVTMMFWYRQQPGQSLTLIATANQGSEATYESGFVIDKFPISRPNLTFSTLTVSNMSPEDSSIYLCSVEDLRTEAFFGQGTRLTVV.

Only a few counts were recorded for this clonotype. The chain has TRBV20-1 and TRBJ1-6, with TRBD1 matching 9 bases. Germline CDR1 DFQATT, CDR2 SNEGSKA (reference sequence). The V and J ends lost 0 bases and 7 bases, in that order; junction bases with no gene match: 4. The CDR3 is made up of 15 amino acids. The CDR3 reads CSARDPGQGNSPLHF. As DNA, the CDR3 is TGCAGTGCTAGAGATCCGGGACAGGGAAATTCACCCCTCCACTTT.

The chain carries TRBV7-2 and TRBJ2-5; 8 nucleotides agree with TRBD2. V was clipped by 5 bases and J by 5 bases; unmatched bases: 7. The CDR3 is made up of 14 amino acids. CDR1 is SGHTA and CDR2 is FQGNSA in the germline V gene. The chain's CDR3 is CASSTQRGLETQYF. The CDR3 nucleotides are TGTGCCAGCAGCACCCAGCGGGGGCTTGAGACCCAGTACTTC. Supplemented by reference TRBV7-2 and TRBJ2-5, the full variable domain reads GAGVSQSPSNKVTEKGKDVELRCDPISGHTALYWYRQSLGQGLEFLIYFQGNSAPDKSGLPSDRFSAERTGGSVSTLTIQRTQQEDSAVYLCASSTQRGLETQYFGPGTRLLVL.

The chain has TRBV28 and TRBJ1-2, with 7 bases matching TRBD1. V shed 5 bases and J 4 bases; nucleotides not matched to a gene: 19. This CDR3 region has 18 residues. Germline V gene data show CDR1 as MDHEN and CDR2 as SYDVKM. CDR3 sequence (DNA): TGTGCCAGCAGTGTTTTATCCGGGACAGACCCCGACTGCTATGGCTACACCTTC. The encoded protein is CASSVLSGTDPDCYGYTF.

The chain carries TRBV25-1 and TRBJ2-5; D remains unclear. V dropped 4 bases and J dropped 1 base, with 10 bases sitting between them. Germline V gene lookup returns CDR1 MGHDK and CDR2 SYGVNS. The CDR3 sequence is 14 residues long. The CDR3 loop reads CASSVDTSQETQYF. CDR3 bases: TGTGCCAGCAGTGTCGACACCAGCCAAGAGACCCAGTACTTC.

The chain employs TRBV10-1 and TRBJ2-7; 7 nucleotides agree with TRBD1. Trimming removed 10 bases from V and 3 bases from J; junction bases left unmatched: 9. This CDR3 is 13 amino acids long. The germline gives CDR1 WNHNN, CDR2 SYGVQD (reference sequence). The CDR3 bases are TGCGCCACCTCGACAGGGACGGGCTACGAGCAGTACTTC. It codes for CATSTGTGYEQYF.

This clonotype was detected a few times. The J gene is TRBJ2-7, the V gene TRBV7-2; D perhaps matches TRBD2 (6 bases). The V end lost 0 bases, the J end lost 3 bases, and 15 bases lay between the germline ends. The CDR3 spans 16 residues. In germline, CDR1 is SGHTA, CDR2 FQGNSA. The CDR3 DNA follows: TGTGCCAGCAGCTTAGCTAGTGGCGGGACCTACTACGAGCAGTACTTC. Residues: CASSLASGGTYYEQYF.

This clonotype has only a few counts. At one end the junction does not follow the germline gene, possibly because of a read error. The chain combines TRBV15 with TRBJ2-1, with 7 positions matching TRBD2. This CDR3 spans 16 amino acids. CDR1 is LNHNV and CDR2 is YYDKDF in the germline V gene (reference sequence). CDR3 sequence: CATSGERDISYNEQFF. Written as DNA, the CDR3 is TGTGCCACCAGCGGAGAGCGGGATATCTCCTACAATGAGCAGTTCTTC.

This clonotype showed up just a few times. The chain is built from TRBV7-9 and TRBJ1-5; no definite D call. Per germline, CDR1 SEHNR and CDR2 FQNEAQ (reference sequence). This CDR3 has 13 amino acids. Trimming removed 1 base from V and 5 bases from J, with 6 bases in between. CDR3 protein: CASSLGSDQPQHF. CDR3 nucleotide sequence: TGTGCCAGCAGCTTAGGGTCGGATCAGCCCCAGCATTTT.

This clonotype was seen a few times. The V gene is TRBV29-1, the J gene TRBJ1-1; no clear D. Germline-derived CDR1 and CDR2 are SQVTM and ANQGSEA. V was pared by 5 bases and J by 4 bases, with 5 bases between. The CDR3 runs to 10 residues. CDR3 nucleotides: TGCAGCGTTACAATCACTGAAGCTTTCTTT. It encodes CSVTITEAFF.

This clonotype showed up just a few times. The rearrangement uses TRBV27 and TRBJ1-6; 11 bases fit TRBD1. Per germline, CDR1 MNHEY and CDR2 SMNVEV (reference sequence). Trimming took 2 bases from V and 8 from J; bases not matched to a gene: 8. CDR3 size: 17 residues. The CDR3 DNA reads TGTGCCAGCAGTTTAAAGGACAGGGGGCGTATAGATTCACCCCTCCACTTT. It encodes CASSLKDRGRIDSPLHF.

A few counts support this clonotype. This chain connects TRBV7-2 to TRBJ1-2; 7 bases fit TRBD1. Germline CDR1 is SGHTA and CDR2 is FQGNSA. The CDR3 covers 15 residues. V lost 5 bases and J lost 8; bases outside the gene matches: 14. DNA for the CDR3: TGTGCCAGCAGCCACACCGGTGGCAGGGGGTCGGGCTACACCTTC. It yields the protein CASSHTGGRGSGYTF.